This TCR beta chain appears in the sequencing data of a study of T cells in Graves' hyperthyroidism and ophthalmopathy. Study-wide points: It was a median around 6 months before onset that the model predicted ophthalmopathy. Also found in blood were most expanded thyroid clonotypes above 0.001.

For this clonotype: Antigen: not known.

TCR beta CDR3 sequences were amplified from RNA transcripts. HTBI primers were used for first-round RT-PCR of the TCR CDR3. TCRdb re-analysed the multiplex PCR reads in MiXCR, keeping a single row per CDR3 protein. The table lists hundreds of thousands of distinct CDR3 sequences, around 13% of them singletons. Germline assignment: CDR1 PRHDT and CDR2 FYEKMQ (reference sequence). The trim removed 5 bases at V and 3 bases at J, leaving 9 bases unmatched. The CDR3 is 16 amino acids. Specimen: blood. The receptor was derived from a woman aged 18-30 years with Graves' hyperthyroidism. The rearrangement uses TRBV13 and TRBJ2-1; 8 positions agree with TRBD2. CDR3 region: CASSPSSGRSYNEQFF. Written as DNA, the CDR3 is TGTGCCAGCAGCCCATCAAGCGGGAGAAGCTACAATGAGCAGTTCTTC. The whole variable domain, filled in from reference TRBV13 and TRBJ2-1, reads AAGVIQSPRHLIKEKRETATLKCYPIPRHDTVYWYQQGPGQDPQFLISFYEKMQSDKGSIPDRFSAQQFSDYHSELNMSSLELGDSALYFCASSPSSGRSYNEQFFGPGTRLTVL.